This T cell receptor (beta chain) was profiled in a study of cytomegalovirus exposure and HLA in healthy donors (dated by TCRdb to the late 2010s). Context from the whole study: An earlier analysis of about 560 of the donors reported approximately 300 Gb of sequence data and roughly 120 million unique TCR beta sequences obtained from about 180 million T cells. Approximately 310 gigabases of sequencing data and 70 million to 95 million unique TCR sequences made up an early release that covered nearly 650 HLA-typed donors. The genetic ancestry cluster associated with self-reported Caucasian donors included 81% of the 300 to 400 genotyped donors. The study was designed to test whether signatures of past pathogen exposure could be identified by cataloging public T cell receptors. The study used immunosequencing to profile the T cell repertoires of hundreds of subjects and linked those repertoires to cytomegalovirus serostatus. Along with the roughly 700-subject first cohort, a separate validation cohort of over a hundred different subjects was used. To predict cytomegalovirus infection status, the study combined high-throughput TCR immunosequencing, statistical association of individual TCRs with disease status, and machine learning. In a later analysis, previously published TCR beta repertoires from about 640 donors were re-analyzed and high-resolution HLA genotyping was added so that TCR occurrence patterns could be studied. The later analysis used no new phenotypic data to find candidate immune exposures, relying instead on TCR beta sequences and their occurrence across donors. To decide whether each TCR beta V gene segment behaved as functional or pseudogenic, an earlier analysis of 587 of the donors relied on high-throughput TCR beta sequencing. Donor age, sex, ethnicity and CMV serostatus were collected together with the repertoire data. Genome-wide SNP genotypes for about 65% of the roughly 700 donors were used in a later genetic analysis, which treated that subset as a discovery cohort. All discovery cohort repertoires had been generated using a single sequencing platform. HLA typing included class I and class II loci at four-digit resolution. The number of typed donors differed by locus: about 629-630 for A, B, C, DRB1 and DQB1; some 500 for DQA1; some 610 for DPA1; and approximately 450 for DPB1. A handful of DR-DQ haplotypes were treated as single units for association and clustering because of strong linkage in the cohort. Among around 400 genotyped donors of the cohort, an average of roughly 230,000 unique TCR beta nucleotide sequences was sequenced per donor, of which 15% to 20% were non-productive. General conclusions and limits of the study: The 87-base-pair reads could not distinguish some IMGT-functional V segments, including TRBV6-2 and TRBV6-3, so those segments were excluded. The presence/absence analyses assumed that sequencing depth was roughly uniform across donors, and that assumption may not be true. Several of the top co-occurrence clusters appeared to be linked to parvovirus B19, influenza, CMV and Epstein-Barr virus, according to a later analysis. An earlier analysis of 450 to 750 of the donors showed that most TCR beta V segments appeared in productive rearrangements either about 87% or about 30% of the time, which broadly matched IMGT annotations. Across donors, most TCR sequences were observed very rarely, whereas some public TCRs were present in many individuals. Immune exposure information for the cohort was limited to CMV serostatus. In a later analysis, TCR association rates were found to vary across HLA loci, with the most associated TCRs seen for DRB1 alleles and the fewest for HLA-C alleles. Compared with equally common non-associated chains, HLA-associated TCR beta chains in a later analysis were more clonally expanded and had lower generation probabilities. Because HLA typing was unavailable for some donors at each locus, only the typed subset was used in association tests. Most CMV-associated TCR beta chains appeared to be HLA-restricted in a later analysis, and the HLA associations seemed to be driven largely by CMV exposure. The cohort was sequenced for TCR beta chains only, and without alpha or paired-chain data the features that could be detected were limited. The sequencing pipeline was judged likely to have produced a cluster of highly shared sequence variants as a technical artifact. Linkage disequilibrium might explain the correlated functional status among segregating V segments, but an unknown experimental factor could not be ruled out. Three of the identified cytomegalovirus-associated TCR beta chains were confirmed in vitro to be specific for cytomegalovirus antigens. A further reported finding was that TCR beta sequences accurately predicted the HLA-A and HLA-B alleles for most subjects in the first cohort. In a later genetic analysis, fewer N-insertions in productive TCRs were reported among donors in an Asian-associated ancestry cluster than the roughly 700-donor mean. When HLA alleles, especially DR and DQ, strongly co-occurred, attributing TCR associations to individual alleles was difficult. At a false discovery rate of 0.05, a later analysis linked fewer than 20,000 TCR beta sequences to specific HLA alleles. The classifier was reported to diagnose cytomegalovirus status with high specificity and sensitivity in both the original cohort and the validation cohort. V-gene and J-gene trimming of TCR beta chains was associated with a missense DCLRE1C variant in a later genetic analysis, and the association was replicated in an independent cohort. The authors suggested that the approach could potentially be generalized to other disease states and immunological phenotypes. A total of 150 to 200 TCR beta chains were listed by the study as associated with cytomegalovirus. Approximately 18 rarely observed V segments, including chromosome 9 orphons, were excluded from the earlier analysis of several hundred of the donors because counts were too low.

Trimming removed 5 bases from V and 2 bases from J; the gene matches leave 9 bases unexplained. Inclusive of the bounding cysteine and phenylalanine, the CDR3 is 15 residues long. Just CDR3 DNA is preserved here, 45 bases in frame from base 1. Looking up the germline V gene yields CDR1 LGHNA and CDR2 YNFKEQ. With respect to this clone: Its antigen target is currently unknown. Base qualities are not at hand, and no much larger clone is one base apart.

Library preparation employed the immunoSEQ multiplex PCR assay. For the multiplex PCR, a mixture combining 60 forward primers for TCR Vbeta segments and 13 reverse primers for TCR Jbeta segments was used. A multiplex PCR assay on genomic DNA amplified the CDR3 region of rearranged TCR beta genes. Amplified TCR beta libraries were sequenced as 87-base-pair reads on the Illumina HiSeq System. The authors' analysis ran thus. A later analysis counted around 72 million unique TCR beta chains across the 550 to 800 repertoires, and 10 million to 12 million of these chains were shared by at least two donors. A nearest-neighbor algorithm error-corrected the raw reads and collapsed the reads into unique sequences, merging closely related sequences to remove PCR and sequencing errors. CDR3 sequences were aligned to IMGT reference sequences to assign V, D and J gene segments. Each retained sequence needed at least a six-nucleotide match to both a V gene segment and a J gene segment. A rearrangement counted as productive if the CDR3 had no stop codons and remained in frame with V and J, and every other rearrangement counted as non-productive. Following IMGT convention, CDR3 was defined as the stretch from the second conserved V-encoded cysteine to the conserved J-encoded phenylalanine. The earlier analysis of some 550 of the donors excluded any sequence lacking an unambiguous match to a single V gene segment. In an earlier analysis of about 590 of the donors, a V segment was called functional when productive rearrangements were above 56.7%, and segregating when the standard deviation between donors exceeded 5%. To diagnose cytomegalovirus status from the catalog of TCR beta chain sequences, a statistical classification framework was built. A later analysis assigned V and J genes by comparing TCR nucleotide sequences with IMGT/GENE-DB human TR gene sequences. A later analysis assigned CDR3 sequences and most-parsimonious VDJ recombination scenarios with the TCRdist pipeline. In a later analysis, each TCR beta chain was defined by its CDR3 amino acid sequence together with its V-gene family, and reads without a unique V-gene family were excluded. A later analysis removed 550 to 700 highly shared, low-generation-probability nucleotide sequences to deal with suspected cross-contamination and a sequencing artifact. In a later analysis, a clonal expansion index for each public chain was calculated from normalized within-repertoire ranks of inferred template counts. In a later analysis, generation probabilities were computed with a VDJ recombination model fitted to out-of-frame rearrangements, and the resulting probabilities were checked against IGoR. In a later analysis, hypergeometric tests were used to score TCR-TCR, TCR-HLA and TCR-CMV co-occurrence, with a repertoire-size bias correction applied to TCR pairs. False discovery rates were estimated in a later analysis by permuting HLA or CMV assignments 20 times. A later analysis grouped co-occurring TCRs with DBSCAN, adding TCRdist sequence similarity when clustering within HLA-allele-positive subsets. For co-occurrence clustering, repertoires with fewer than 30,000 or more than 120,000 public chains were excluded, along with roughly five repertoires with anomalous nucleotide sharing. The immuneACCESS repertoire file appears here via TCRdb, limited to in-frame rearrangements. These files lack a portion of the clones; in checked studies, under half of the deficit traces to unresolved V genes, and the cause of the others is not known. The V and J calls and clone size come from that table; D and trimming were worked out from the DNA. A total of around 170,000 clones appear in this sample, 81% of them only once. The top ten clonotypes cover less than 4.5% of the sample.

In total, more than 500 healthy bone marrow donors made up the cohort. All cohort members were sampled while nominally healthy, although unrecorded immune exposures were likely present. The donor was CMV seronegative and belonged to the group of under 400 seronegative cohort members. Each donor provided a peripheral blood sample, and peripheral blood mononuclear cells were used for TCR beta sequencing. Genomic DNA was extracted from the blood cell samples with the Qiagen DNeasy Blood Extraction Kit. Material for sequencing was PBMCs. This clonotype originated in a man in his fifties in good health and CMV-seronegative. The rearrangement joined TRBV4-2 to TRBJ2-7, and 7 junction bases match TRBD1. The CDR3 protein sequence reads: CASSFRDSGPYEQYF. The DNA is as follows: TGTGCCAGCAGCTTCCGGGACAGTGGCCCCTACGAGCAGTACTTC.